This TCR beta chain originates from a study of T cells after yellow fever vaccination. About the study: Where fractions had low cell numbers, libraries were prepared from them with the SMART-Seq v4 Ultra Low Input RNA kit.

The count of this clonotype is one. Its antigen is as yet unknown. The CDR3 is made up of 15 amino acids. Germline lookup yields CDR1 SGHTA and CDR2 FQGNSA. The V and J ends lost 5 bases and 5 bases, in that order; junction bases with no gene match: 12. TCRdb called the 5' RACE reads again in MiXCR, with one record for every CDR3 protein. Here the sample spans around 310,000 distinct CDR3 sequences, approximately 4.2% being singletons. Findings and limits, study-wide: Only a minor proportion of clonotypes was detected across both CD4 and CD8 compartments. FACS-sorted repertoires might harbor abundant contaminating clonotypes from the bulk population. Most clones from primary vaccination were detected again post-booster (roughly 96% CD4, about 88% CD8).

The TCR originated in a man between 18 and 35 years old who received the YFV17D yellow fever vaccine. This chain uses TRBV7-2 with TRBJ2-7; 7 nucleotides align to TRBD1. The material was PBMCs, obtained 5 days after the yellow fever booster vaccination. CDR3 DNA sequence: TGTGCCAGCAGCCCCGATACAGGGGAAGCCCACGAGCAGTACTTC. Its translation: CASSPDTGEAHEQYF.